This T cell receptor (beta chain) comes out of a study of blood T cells in healthy people across ages. This clonotype has only a few counts. The antigen remains unidentified. Germline V gives CDR1 LNHDA, CDR2 SQIVND (reference sequence). The length of the CDR3 is 15 residues. The V end was cut by 6 bases, the J end by 3 bases, with 18 bases between. Through a sample-barcoded 5' primer and a J-beta primer mix, a second PCR was run for roughly 6 to 12 cycles. MiXCR, run by TCRdb on the 5' RACE reads, gives a single entry per CDR3 protein. The table has approximately 290,000 distinct CDR3 sequences, 25% to 30% seen once. Drawn from each donor were around 9.1 milliliters of peripheral blood. The study's findings and limits: The percentage of naive T cells correlated strongly with TCR beta diversity. Leaving the PBMCs unsorted stopped any conclusive comparison of naive versus antigen-experienced cells. Greater diversity and more naive CD4+ cells were seen in long-lived donors than in aged donors.

The sequenced material came from blood. The source of this sequence is a woman aged 65 to 85 in good health. This chain links TRBV19 with TRBJ2-7; possible D gene TRBD1, 6 bases. The DNA of the CDR3 is TGTGCCAGTAGCCCGAAATCCGGGACACGCTACGAGCAGTACTTC. Its protein is CASSPKSGTRYEQYF.